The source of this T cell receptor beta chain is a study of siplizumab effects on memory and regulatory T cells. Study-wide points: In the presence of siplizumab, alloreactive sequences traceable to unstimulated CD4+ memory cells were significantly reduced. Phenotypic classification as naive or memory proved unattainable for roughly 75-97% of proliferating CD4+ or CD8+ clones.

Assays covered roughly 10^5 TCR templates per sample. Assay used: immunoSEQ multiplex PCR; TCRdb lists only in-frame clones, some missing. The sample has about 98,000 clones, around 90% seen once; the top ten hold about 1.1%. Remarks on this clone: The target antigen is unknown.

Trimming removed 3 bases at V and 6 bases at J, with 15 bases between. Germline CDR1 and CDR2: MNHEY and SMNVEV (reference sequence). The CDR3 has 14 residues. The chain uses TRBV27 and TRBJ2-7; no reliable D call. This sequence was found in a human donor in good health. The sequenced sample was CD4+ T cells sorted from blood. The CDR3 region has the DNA TGTGCCAGCAGTTTTGACACAGCCCGGAGCGAGCAGTACTTC. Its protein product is CASSFDTARSEQYF.